Listed here is a single TCR beta chain. V lost 4 bases, J lost 1 base, and 11 bases stayed unmatched. This CDR3 is built from 17 residues. Germline CDR1 reads GTSNPN; CDR2 reads SVGIG (reference sequence). Sequencing used immunoSEQ multiplex PCR; TCRdb keeps in-frame clones, though not all of them. The data show tens of thousands of clones, roughly 86% seen once. This entry is derived from a study of blood T cell repertoires in COVID-19. Turning to the study itself: The origin of the acute and convalescent COVID-19 samples was the United States, Italy and Spain.

The sequencing sample was made of peripheral blood. This chain joins TRBV30 and TRBJ2-1; 9 nucleotides align to TRBD2. The receptor was isolated from a human donor with acute or convalescent COVID-19. The donor label of this sample is uncertain. CDR3 protein: CAWKTVKAGGSYNEQFF. CDR3 nucleotides: TGTGCCTGGAAGACGGTGAAAGCGGGGGGATCCTACAATGAGCAGTTCTTC.